Presented here are 20 T cell receptor beta chains from one specimen sequenced in a study of blood T cells in healthy people across ages. Then a second PCR, running roughly 6 to 11 cycles, was carried out with a sample-barcoded 5' primer and a J-beta primer mix. MiXCR, applied by TCRdb to the 5' RACE reads, yields one record per CDR3 protein. The sample has about 1.6 million distinct CDR3 sequences, around 36% seen once. Sequenced material: blood. The receptor set was obtained from a woman in her twenties or thirties in good health.

This clonotype turned up a few times. The V call is TRBV27, the J call TRBJ1-5, with no clear D. CDR3 length: 12 residues. V was cut by 8 bases and J by 9 bases, with 14 bases left in between. The V gene's germline CDR1 is MNHEY and CDR2 SMNVEV (reference sequence). The CDR3 sequence: CASRRESGPQHF. The CDR3, as DNA: TGTGCCAGCCGGCGCGAATCAGGGCCCCAGCATTTT.

This clonotype was picked up a small number of times. The chain couples TRBV5-1 to TRBJ1-2; D not certain. Germline V CDR1 and CDR2: SGHRS, YFSETQ. The CDR3 loop spans 13 amino acids. Trimming cost V 0 bases and J 6 bases, with 9 bases left between them. CDR3 in amino acids: CASSLGDGNGYTF. The CDR3 DNA follows: TGCGCCAGCAGCTTGGGTGATGGTAATGGCTACACCTTC. Drawing the rest from reference TRBV5-1 and TRBJ1-2, the complete variable domain is KAGVTQTPRYLIKTRGQQVTLSCSPISGHRSVSWYQQTPGQGLQFLFEYFSETQRNKGNFPGRFSGRQFSNSRSEMNVSTLELGDSALYLCASSLGDGNGYTFGSGTRLTVV.

This clonotype has more than one count but fewer than ten. J is TRBJ2-7 and V is TRBV3-1; perhaps TRBD2 as D (6 bases). V lost 1 base and J 7 bases, leaving 14 bases between the germline ends. Germline assignment: CDR1 LGHDT and CDR2 YNNKEL (reference sequence). The CDR3 runs 14 residues. In DNA form, the CDR3 reads TGTGCCAGCAGCCAAGTGGGGACTCCCGGGGAGCAGTACTTC. Translation gives CASSQVGTPGEQYF.

Only a few counts were recorded for this clonotype. The rearrangement joins TRBV6-4 to TRBJ2-3; a possible D gene is TRBD1 (6 bases). CDR3 length: 14 amino acids. CDR1 is MRHNA, CDR2 SNTAGT, per germline. Trimming took 4 bases from V and 1 from J, leaving 9 bases between them. CDR3 in amino acids: CASSVRQGTDTQYF. CDR3 bases: TGTGCCAGCAGTGTCCGACAGGGCACAGATACGCAGTATTTT.

This clonotype has just a few counts. This CDR3 is CAFSKGEGYEQYF. The CDR3 bases are TGTGCCTTCTCGAAGGGGGAGGGCTACGAGCAGTACTTC. The J gene is TRBJ2-7, the V gene TRBV4-2; D may be TRBD2 (7 bases). CDR3 length: 13 amino acids. Between the trimmed V and J ends, which lost 11 bases and 3 bases, there was a span of 17 bases. Per the germline V gene, CDR1 is LGHNA and CDR2 is YNFKEQ.

This clonotype was seen at least ten times. The chain links TRBV5-1 to TRBJ2-7; D unresolved. This CDR3 is 13 amino acids long. V was shortened by 4 bases and J by 3 bases, with 11 bases between the two germline ends. Germline lookup yields CDR1 SGHRS and CDR2 YFSETQ. The chain's CDR3 is CASSPDGYYEQYF. CDR3 sequence (DNA): TGCGCCAGCAGCCCGGACGGCTACTACGAGCAGTACTTC.

This chain connects TRBV27 to TRBJ1-4; the D gene is possibly TRBD1 (6 bases). The CDR3 spans 15 residues. The V end lost 6 bases, the J end lost 0 bases, and 11 bases lay between the germline ends. Looked up from germline, CDR1 is MNHEY and CDR2 is SMNVEV (reference sequence). The DNA of the CDR3 is TGTGCCAGCAGCGACAGGACCCCAACTAATGAAAAACTGTTTTTT. This translates into CASSDRTPTNEKLFF.

The chain has TRBV27 and TRBJ1-1; D unresolved. The CDR3 runs 14 residues. Trimming cost V 5 bases and J 5 bases, with 15 bases left between them. Germline CDR1 is MNHEY and CDR2 is SMNVEV (reference sequence). The CDR3 sequence is CASSPQGLSTEAFF. In nucleotides, the CDR3 is TGTGCCAGCAGTCCACAAGGGTTGTCTACTGAAGCTTTCTTT.

The rearrangement links TRBV27 to TRBJ2-7, with TRBD2 matching over 7 bases. With 2 bases clipped from V and 6 bases from J, the junction kept 13 bases outside the gene matches. Germline assignment: CDR1 MNHEY and CDR2 SMNVEV (reference sequence). CDR3 length: 16 residues. The chain's CDR3 is CASSLRWEGLRFEQYF. The CDR3 region has the DNA TGTGCCAGCAGTTTAAGGTGGGAGGGCCTAAGGTTCGAGCAGTACTTC.

Comments on this clonotype: This may come from a read error, since a much larger clone is one base off. V usage is TRBV29-1 and J usage is TRBJ2-7, with 11 bases identical to TRBD2. Germline V CDR1 and CDR2: SQVTM, ANQGSEA. The CDR3 is 18 amino acids. CDR3 sequence reads: CNVDLRASGRPSSYEQYF. CDR3 sequence (DNA): TGCAACGTTGATCTGAGGGCTAGCGGGAGGCCTAGCTCCTACGAGCAGTACTTC.

The chain has TRBV9 and TRBJ2-5; D gene uncertain. The length of the CDR3 is 16 residues. Germline V gives CDR1 SGDLS, CDR2 YYNGEE. V lost 0 bases to trimming and J lost 3 bases, with 15 bases between them. DNA of the CDR3: TGTGCCAGCAGCGTAGCTGATACTACTTATAAAGAGACCCAGTACTTC. This sequence encodes CASSVADTTYKETQYF. Filled out from reference TRBV9 and TRBJ2-5, the complete variable domain reads DSGVTQTPKHLITATGQRVTLRCSPRSGDLSVYWYQQSLDQGLQFLIQYYNGEERAKGNILERFSAQQFPDLHSELNLSSLELGDSALYFCASSVADTTYKETQYFGPGTRLLVL.

This clonotype was found a few times. The chain is built from TRBV29-1 and TRBJ2-4; tentative D call: TRBD2 (7 bases). The last part of the DNA fits TRBJ2-7 better; the J call may be wrong. The germline V gene encodes CDR1 SQVTM and CDR2 ANQGSEA. This CDR3 has 12 amino acids. DNA for the CDR3: TGCAGCGTGCTAGGGGGGGCGGGCGAGCAGTACTTC. Its protein product is CSVLGGAGEQYF.

V is TRBV20-1 and J is TRBJ2-5, with D hard to call. Looked up from germline, CDR1 is DFQATT and CDR2 is SNEGSKA (reference sequence). Trimming pared 6 bases from V and 4 bases from J, leaving 12 bases between. This CDR3 is built from 12 residues. The CDR3 region has the DNA TGCAGTGCCACCGGACGGTCAGAGACCCAGTACTTC. Translating gives CSATGRSETQYF.

The chain carries TRBV30 and TRBJ2-1; D not certain. From germline, CDR1 is GTSNPN and CDR2 SVGIG (reference sequence). Trimming stripped 0 bases from V and 10 bases from J, with 13 bases between. The CDR3 extends over 13 amino acids. The CDR3 is CAWSVGLIGEQFF. The CDR3, as DNA: TGTGCCTGGAGTGTGGGTTTGATTGGGGAGCAGTTCTTC.

The V and J genes are TRBV5-1 and TRBJ2-7; 8 nucleotides line up with TRBD2. Germline assignment: CDR1 SGHRS and CDR2 YFSETQ. V dropped 0 bases and J dropped 6; count of bases not matched to a gene: 11. This CDR3 has 16 amino acids. CDR3 loop: CASSLAAPAGVGEQYF. The DNA for the CDR3 is TGCGCCAGCAGCTTGGCAGCACCAGCGGGAGTAGGCGAGCAGTACTTC.

V and J are TRBV20-1 and TRBJ1-2; unclear D gene. With 6 bases removed from V and 7 bases from J, the gap between germline ends came to 18 bases. The CDR3 is 13 amino acids. From germline, CDR1 is DFQATT and CDR2 SNEGSKA (reference sequence). CDR3 sequence (DNA): TGCAGTGCCACGACCCCGGGAGGGTTTGGCTACACCTTC. Amino acid sequence: CSATTPGGFGYTF.

A few counts support this clonotype. The chain links TRBV24-1 to TRBJ2-7, with D hard to call. CDR1 is KGHDR, CDR2 SFDVKD, per germline. Trimming pared 5 bases from V and 3 bases from J, leaving 10 bases between. This CDR3 is built from 13 residues. The CDR3 sequence is CATSGGPLYEQYF. CDR3 in DNA: TGTGCCACCAGTGGCGGTCCCCTCTACGAGCAGTACTTC.

This clonotype occurred a few times. The V gene is TRBV2, the J gene TRBJ2-6; TRBD2 is a possible D gene (5 bases). The CDR3 runs to 15 residues. Between the trimmed V and J ends, which lost 10 bases and 0 bases, there was a span of 13 bases. Germline values: CDR1 SNHLY, CDR2 FYNNEI. CDR3 sequence (DNA): TGTGCCACCCAGGCGGGCCTCTCTGGGGCCAACGTCCTGACTTTC. Its translation: CATQAGLSGANVLTF.

The chain links TRBV12-3 or TRBV12-4 to TRBJ1-1; D call uncertain. Trimming left V 6 bases short and J 10 bases short, with 15 bases between. The length of the CDR3 is 12 residues. The CDR3 DNA is TGTGCCAGCAGCCGGCGTCCGGAGGGAGCTTTCTTT. Translation: CASSRRPEGAFF.

The V and J genes are TRBV9 and TRBJ2-5, with 7 bases aligning to TRBD1. The V gene end was trimmed by 0 bases and the J gene end by 4 bases; junction bases not matched to a gene: 6. The germline gives CDR1 SGDLS, CDR2 YYNGEE. The CDR3 totals 15 residues. The CDR3 DNA reads as TGTGCCAGCAGCGTAGCTACGACAGGGCGAGAGACCCAGTACTTC. Translation gives CASSVATTGRETQYF.